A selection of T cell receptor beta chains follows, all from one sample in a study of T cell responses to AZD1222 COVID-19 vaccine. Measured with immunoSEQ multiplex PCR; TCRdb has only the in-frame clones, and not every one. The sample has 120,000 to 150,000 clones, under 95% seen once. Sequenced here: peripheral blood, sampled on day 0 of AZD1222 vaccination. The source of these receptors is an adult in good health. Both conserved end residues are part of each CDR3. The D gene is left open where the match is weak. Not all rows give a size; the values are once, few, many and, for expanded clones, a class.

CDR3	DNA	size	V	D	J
CASSQQGNWYF	TGTGCCAGCAGTCAACAGGGGAATTGGTACTTC	NA	TRBV7-6	TRBD1	TRBJ2-7
CASSTGVVSEKLFF	TGTGCCAGCAGCACGGGGGTGGTTAGTGAAAAACTGTTTTTT	once	TRBV7-9	NA	TRBJ1-4
CASSVGLAGGGTTGELFF	TGTGCCAGCAGCGTAGGCCTAGCGGGAGGGGGGACCACCGGGGAGCTGTTTTTT	NA	TRBV9	TRBD2	TRBJ2-2
CASSEMGALSSYNEQFF	TGTGCCAGCAGTGAAATGGGCGCGCTGAGCTCCTACAATGAGCAGTTCTTC	NA	TRBV2	NA	TRBJ2-1
CASTSTPGGIYGYTF	TGTGCCAGCACGAGCACGCCGGGGGGGATCTATGGCTACACCTTC	NA	TRBV2	NA	TRBJ1-2
CAWEVQGADTQYF	TGTGCCTGGGAAGTACAGGGGGCAGATACGCAGTATTTT	NA	TRBV30	TRBD1	TRBJ2-3
CASHFSTAPNTGELFF	TGTGCCAGTCACTTTTCGACAGCCCCGAACACCGGGGAGCTGTTTTTT	NA	TRBV28	NA	TRBJ2-2
CASSRQGYYEQYF	TGTGCCAGCAGCCGTCAGGGGTACTACGAGCAGTACTTC	NA	TRBV12-3/TRBV12-4	NA	TRBJ2-7
CASSLIAPGTAAGYEQYF	TGTGCCAGCAGCTTAATAGCCCCCGGGACCGCGGCAGGATACGAGCAGTACTTC	NA	TRBV5-6	NA	TRBJ2-7
CAWTGYYNEQFF	TGTGCCTGGACCGGGTACTACAATGAGCAGTTCTTC	NA	TRBV30	NA	TRBJ2-1
CASSPRVAGPLSSYNEQFF	TGTGCCAGCAGCCCCCGAGTAGCGGGGCCTTTAAGCTCCTACAATGAGCAGTTCTTC	NA	TRBV7-9	TRBD2	TRBJ2-1
CASSLPSGSSYEQYF	TGTGCCAGCAGCCTCCCTAGCGGGAGCTCCTACGAGCAGTACTTC	NA	TRBV5-6	TRBD2	TRBJ2-7
CASSYTNTGELFF	TGTGCCAGTAGCTACACAAACACCGGGGAGCTGTTTTTT	once	TRBV19	NA	TRBJ2-2
CASSDRVSGEQYF	TGTGCCAGCAGCGACCGTGTTAGCGGAGAGCAGTACTTC	NA	TRBV7-2	NA	TRBJ2-7
CASSERDRDEQYF	TGTGCCAGCAGTGAACGGGACAGGGACGAGCAGTACTTC	NA	TRBV2	TRBD1	TRBJ2-7
CASSRTGGPTDTQYF	TGTGCCAGCAGCCGAACGGGGGGTCCCACAGATACGCAGTATTTT	NA	TRBV6-5	TRBD2	TRBJ2-3
CASSPEGVRSYEQYF	TGCGCCAGCAGTCCTGAGGGGGTTAGGTCCTACGAGCAGTACTTC	NA	TRBV5-1	NA	TRBJ2-7
CASREWTSGGGNTQYF	TGTGCCAGTAGGGAATGGACTAGCGGGGGGGGAAATACGCAGTATTTT	NA	TRBV19	TRBD2	TRBJ2-3
CASSPGTLLDSPLHF	TGTGCCAGCAGCCCAGGGACCCTCTTGGATTCACCCCTCCACTTT	NA	TRBV7-9	NA	TRBJ1-6